The 15 T cell receptor beta chains in this list originate from one sample, sequenced in a study of response to subunit inactivated influenza vaccine. TCRdb ran MiXCR on the RT-PCR reads and lists one entry per CDR3 protein. The profile shows hundreds of thousands of distinct CDR3 sequences, 12% of them singletons. Source: PBMCs from blood, taken on the day of vaccination. The receptors stem from a man aged 50-59 years who received an inactivated influenza vaccine.

This clonotype was counted a few times. The J gene is TRBJ2-3, the V gene TRBV20-1, with TRBD2 matching over 12 bases. Germline CDR1 and CDR2: DFQATT and SNEGSKA (reference sequence). CDR3 size: 17 residues. V shed 5 bases, J shed 0 bases, and the junction held 9 bases outside the gene matches. The DNA for the CDR3 is TGCAGTGCTGACGGACTAGCGGGAATTACTAGCACAGATACGCAGTATTTT. Translation gives CSADGLAGITSTDTQYF.

The chain uses TRBV9 and TRBJ1-6, with D possibly being TRBD1 (5 bases). With 2 bases removed from V and 5 bases from J, the gap between germline ends came to 14 bases. The CDR3 covers 16 residues. The V gene's germline CDR1 is SGDLS and CDR2 YYNGEE. The CDR3 loop is CASSVGGTFDNSPLHF. The CDR3 region has the DNA TGTGCCAGCAGCGTCGGAGGGACCTTTGATAATTCACCCCTCCACTTT.

This clonotype occurred a few times. The CDR3 nucleotides read TGTGCCAGCAGTTTAGAGGACACTGAAGCTTTCTTT. Protein sequence: CASSLEDTEAFF. The chain is built from TRBV6-6 and TRBJ1-1; D is unclear. The CDR3 contains 12 residues. Germline V CDR1 and CDR2: MNHNY, SVGAGI (reference sequence). V was clipped by 4 bases and J by 3 bases, with 6 bases between them.

This chain joins TRBV27 and TRBJ1-1; D gene unclear. Trimming shortened V by 4 bases and J by 4 bases, and 13 bases separated the two germline ends. CDR1 MNHEY and CDR2 SMNVEV come from the germline V gene (reference sequence). The CDR3 runs 14 residues. CDR3 nucleotides: TGTGCCAGCAGTTGGCGGGCCCGGGGCACTGAAGCTTTCTTT. This encodes CASSWRARGTEAFF.

A few counts support this clonotype. This sequence joins TRBV20-1 and TRBJ1-5, with D maybe TRBD1 (5 bases). V was trimmed by 2 bases and J by 3 bases, leaving 8 bases between them. Looked up from germline, CDR1 is DFQATT and CDR2 is SNEGSKA (reference sequence). The CDR3 extends over 13 amino acids. The CDR3 spells CSARLGVNQPQHF. The CDR3 bases are TGCAGTGCTAGATTAGGGGTCAATCAGCCCCAGCATTTT.

This clonotype has more than one count but fewer than ten. This sequence joins TRBV7-9 and TRBJ2-7; unclear D gene. Looked up from germline, CDR1 is SEHNR and CDR2 is FQNEAQ (reference sequence). The V and J ends lost 5 bases and 3 bases respectively, with 14 bases between them. The length of the CDR3 is 14 residues. The CDR3 reads CASSPGTLFYEQYF. CDR3 coding DNA: TGTGCCAGCAGCCCCGGAACGCTATTCTACGAGCAGTACTTC.

This rearrangement joins TRBV7-2 to TRBJ2-5; 7 bases match TRBD2. In germline, CDR1 is SGHTA, CDR2 FQGNSA. V lost 5 bases to trimming and J lost 4 bases; unmatched junction nucleotides: 4. This CDR3 region has 13 residues. The DNA of the CDR3 is TGTGCCAGCAGCCAAATAGCGGGAGAGACCCAGTACTTC. It specifies CASSQIAGETQYF.

This clonotype was counted at least ten times. This CDR3 is CASSLRVSEAFF. CDR3 nucleotide sequence: TGTGCCAGCAGCCTCAGGGTCTCTGAAGCTTTCTTT. This sequence joins TRBV5-5 and TRBJ1-1, with D possibly matching TRBD1 (5 bases). The germline gives CDR1 SGHKS, CDR2 YYEKEE (reference sequence). The CDR3 extends over 12 amino acids. V was clipped by 4 bases and J by 6 bases, with 10 bases between them.

The sample holds a few counts of this clonotype. The chain employs TRBV4-1 and TRBJ2-3, with D tentatively TRBD1 (5 bases). This CDR3 is built from 13 residues. Germline V gene data show CDR1 as MGHRA and CDR2 as YSYEKL. V gave up 0 bases and J gave up 7 bases, with 8 bases separating them. In DNA form, the CDR3 reads TGCGCCAGCAGCCAAGAAAGGGGTTATACGCAGTATTTT. Encoded protein: CASSQERGYTQYF.

The rearrangement uses TRBV5-1 and TRBJ2-7; TRBD2 matches at 8 bases. The CDR3 consists of 17 residues. J was trimmed by 0 bases and V by 4 bases; bases with no gene match: 12. Germline V gene sequence: CDR1 SGHRS, CDR2 YFSETQ. The chain's CDR3 is CASSPQTSDQLSYEQYF. The CDR3 region has the DNA TGCGCCAGCAGCCCCCAGACTAGCGACCAACTCTCCTACGAGCAGTACTTC.

This clonotype was picked up one time. V usage is TRBV29-1 and J usage is TRBJ2-2; 7 bases agree with TRBD2. With V trimmed by 4 bases and J by 7 bases, 0 bases remained unmatched. The germline V gene has CDR1 SQVTM and CDR2 ANQGSEA. The CDR3 sequence is 11 residues long. The CDR3 DNA is TGCAGCGTTGGGGGGGGCGGGGAGCTGTTTTTT. Translated: CSVGGGGELFF.

This clonotype was detected only a few times. The chain has TRBV11-2 and TRBJ2-7; D is perhaps TRBD1 (6 bases). Looked up from germline, CDR1 is SGHAT and CDR2 is FQNNGV. This CDR3 has 13 amino acids. V was clipped by 4 bases and J by 5 bases, with 12 bases between them. The CDR3 bases are TGTGCCAGCAGCTCGTACAGGGACCACGAGCAGTACTTC. Translating it yields CASSSYRDHEQYF.

This clonotype was observed many times. The V and J genes are TRBV3-1 and TRBJ2-5, with TRBD1 matching 7 bases. The V gene's germline CDR1 is LGHDT and CDR2 YNNKEL (reference sequence). This CDR3 spans 16 amino acids. With V trimmed by 4 bases and J by 5 bases, 13 bases remained unmatched. In DNA form, the CDR3 reads TGTGCCAGCAGCCTTTACTCCCAGGGGGTTGTGGAGACCCAGTACTTC. Its protein product is CASSLYSQGVVETQYF.

This clonotype was seen only a few times. The genes are TRBV6-5 and TRBJ2-7; D perhaps matches TRBD2 (6 bases). Germline CDR1 MNHEY, CDR2 SVGAGI. The ends were cut back, 3 bases at V and 0 bases at J, with 12 bases in the middle. The CDR3 runs to 15 residues. DNA for the CDR3: TGTGCCAGCAGTTATCGGGACTCCTACTCCTACGAGCAGTACTTC. It translates to CASSYRDSYSYEQYF.

V and J are TRBV20-1 and TRBJ2-2; D is undetermined. The CDR3 has 12 amino acids. Germline CDR1 reads DFQATT; CDR2 reads SNEGSKA (reference sequence). V gave up 1 base and J gave up 3 bases, with 3 bases separating them. The CDR3, as DNA: TGCAGTGCTAGAGGGGACACCGGGGAGCTGTTTTTT. Its protein product is CSARGDTGELFF.